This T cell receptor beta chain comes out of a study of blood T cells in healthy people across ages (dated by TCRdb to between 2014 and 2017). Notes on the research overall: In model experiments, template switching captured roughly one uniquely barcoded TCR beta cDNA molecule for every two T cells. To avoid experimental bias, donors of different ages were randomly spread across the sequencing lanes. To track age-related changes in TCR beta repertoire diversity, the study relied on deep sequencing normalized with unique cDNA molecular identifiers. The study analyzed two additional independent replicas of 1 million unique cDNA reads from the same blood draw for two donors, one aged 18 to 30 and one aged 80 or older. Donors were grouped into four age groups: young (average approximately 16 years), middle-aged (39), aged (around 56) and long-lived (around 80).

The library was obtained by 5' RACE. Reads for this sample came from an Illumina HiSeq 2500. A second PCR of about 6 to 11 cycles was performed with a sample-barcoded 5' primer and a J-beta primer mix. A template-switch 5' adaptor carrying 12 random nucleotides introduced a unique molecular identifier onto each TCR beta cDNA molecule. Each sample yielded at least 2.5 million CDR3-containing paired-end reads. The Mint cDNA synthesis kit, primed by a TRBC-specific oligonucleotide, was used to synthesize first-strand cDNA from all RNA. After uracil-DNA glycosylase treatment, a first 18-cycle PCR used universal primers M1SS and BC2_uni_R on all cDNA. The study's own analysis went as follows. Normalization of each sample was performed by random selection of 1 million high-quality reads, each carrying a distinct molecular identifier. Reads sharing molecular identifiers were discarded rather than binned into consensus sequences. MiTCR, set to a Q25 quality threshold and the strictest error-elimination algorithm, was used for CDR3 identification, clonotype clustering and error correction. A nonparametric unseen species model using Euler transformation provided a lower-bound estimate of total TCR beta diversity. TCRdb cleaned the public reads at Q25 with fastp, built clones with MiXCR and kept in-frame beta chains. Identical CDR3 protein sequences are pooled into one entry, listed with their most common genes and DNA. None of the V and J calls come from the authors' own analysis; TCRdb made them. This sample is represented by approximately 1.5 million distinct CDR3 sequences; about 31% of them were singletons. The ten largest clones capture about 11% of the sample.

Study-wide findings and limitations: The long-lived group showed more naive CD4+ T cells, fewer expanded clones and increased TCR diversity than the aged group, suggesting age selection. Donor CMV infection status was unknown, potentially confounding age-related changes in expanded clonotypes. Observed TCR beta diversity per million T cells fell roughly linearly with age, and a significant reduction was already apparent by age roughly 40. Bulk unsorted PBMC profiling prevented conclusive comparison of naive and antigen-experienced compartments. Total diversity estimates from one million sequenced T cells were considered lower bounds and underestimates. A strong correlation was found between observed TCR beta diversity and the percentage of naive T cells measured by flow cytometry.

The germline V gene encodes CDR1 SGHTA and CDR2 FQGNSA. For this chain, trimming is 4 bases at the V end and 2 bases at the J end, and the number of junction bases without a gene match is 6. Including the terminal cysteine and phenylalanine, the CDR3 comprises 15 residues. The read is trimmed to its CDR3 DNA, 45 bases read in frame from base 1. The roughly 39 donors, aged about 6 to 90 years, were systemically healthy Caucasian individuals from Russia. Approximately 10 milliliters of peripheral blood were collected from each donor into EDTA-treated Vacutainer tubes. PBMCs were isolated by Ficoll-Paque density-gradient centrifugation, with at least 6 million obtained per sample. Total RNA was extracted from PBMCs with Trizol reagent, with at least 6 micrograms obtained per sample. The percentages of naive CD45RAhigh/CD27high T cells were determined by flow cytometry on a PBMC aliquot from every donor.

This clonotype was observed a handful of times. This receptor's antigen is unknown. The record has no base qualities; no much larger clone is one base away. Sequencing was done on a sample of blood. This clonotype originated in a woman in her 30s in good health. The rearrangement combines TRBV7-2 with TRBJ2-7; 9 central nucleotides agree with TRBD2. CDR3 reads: CASSSPGLAAYEQYF. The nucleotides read TGTGCCAGCAGCTCTCCGGGACTAGCCGCCTACGAGCAGTACTTC.